The rows below give T cell receptor beta chains drawn from one sample of a study of T cell changes during pregnancy in multiple sclerosis. TCRdb's copy holds only in-frame clones and misses some; the assay was immunoSEQ multiplex PCR. The sample consists of 75,000 to 80,000 clones, about 88% of them appearing once. The sequencing used peripheral blood, collected before pregnancy. Source of these receptors: a female donor with multiple sclerosis, enrolled in a pregnancy study. CDR3s include the opening cysteine and the closing phenylalanine or tryptophan. Fields, in order: V gene, D gene, J gene, CDR3 protein. The D gene is left open where the match is weak.

V: TRBV13; D: NA; J: TRBJ1-2; CDR3: CASSSNPRVRDYGYTF
V: TRBV9; D: NA; J: TRBJ1-4; CDR3: CASSPRGGMGEKLFF
V: TRBV7-9; D: NA; J: TRBJ1-6; CDR3: CASSLGWGPDYSPLHF
V: TRBV19; D: NA; J: TRBJ1-1; CDR3: CASSIGRAGTEVFF
V: TRBV9; D: TRBD2; J: TRBJ2-7; CDR3: CASSVYGGAPHEQYF
V: TRBV4-1; D: TRBD1; J: TRBJ1-2; CDR3: CASSPGQGGYGYTF
V: TRBV9; D: NA; J: TRBJ2-1; CDR3: CASSVAIGWAGQFF
V: TRBV19; D: NA; J: TRBJ2-2; CDR3: CASKRWSGTGELFF
V: TRBV10-2; D: NA; J: TRBJ1-1; CDR3: CASREPDPTKGGARNTEAFF
V: TRBV28; D: TRBD1; J: TRBJ1-1; CDR3: CASSFYPQGDTEAFF
V: TRBV4-1; D: NA; J: TRBJ1-2; CDR3: CASSQDNRLQGYTF
V: TRBV6-5; D: NA; J: TRBJ2-5; CDR3: CASSLNRPGTQYF
V: TRBV19; D: NA; J: TRBJ1-4; CDR3: CASKEETIKEKLFF
V: TRBV27; D: TRBD1; J: TRBJ2-7; CDR3: CASSFLGQVGSYEQYF
V: TRBV15; D: NA; J: TRBJ1-1; CDR3: CATSRVGGRTEAFF
V: TRBV7-2; D: NA; J: TRBJ2-3; CDR3: CASSLDWPGGADTQYF
V: TRBV10-1; D: NA; J: TRBJ2-1; CDR3: CASSDGDNEQFF
V: TRBV5-1; D: NA; J: TRBJ2-3; CDR3: CASSLEDFPPGQYF
V: TRBV18; D: NA; J: TRBJ2-7; CDR3: CASSPLSPGEQYF
V: TRBV7-9; D: TRBD2; J: TRBJ2-2; CDR3: CATGRGANTGELFF
V: TRBV4-1; D: TRBD2; J: TRBJ2-1; CDR3: CASSQTVAGGWHEQFF
V: TRBV2; D: NA; J: TRBJ2-1; CDR3: CASTYDSYNEQFF
V: TRBV30; D: NA; J: TRBJ1-3; CDR3: CAWSAWGRPLGSGNTIYF
V: TRBV5-4; D: TRBD1; J: TRBJ1-6; CDR3: CASSSLTGTGIYNSPLHF
V: TRBV5-1; D: TRBD2; J: TRBJ2-5; CDR3: CASSFTSGVGETQYF
V: TRBV18; D: NA; J: TRBJ2-7; CDR3: CASSPDNEQYF
V: TRBV5-1; D: NA; J: TRBJ2-1; CDR3: CASSFRGNEQFF
V: TRBV19; D: NA; J: TRBJ1-4; CDR3: CASIAYGSEKLFF
V: TRBV30; D: NA; J: TRBJ1-2; CDR3: CAWRGGGNYGYTF
V: TRBV4-3; D: NA; J: TRBJ2-2; CDR3: CASSQDNPGQGTGELFF
V: TRBV29-1; D: TRBD2; J: TRBJ2-3; CDR3: CSFGRADTQYF
V: TRBV11-1; D: NA; J: TRBJ1-2; CDR3: CASSLNPRDYGYTF
V: TRBV19; D: TRBD1; J: TRBJ1-1; CDR3: CASRRTGKDTEAFF
V: TRBV6-5; D: TRBD1; J: TRBJ1-1; CDR3: CASSYRGLPMNTEAFF
V: TRBV2; D: NA; J: TRBJ1-1; CDR3: CASNRVSATEAFF